This entry lists 12 T cell receptor beta chains sequenced from one sample in a study of cytomegalovirus exposure and HLA in healthy donors (dated by TCRdb to 2016 to 2017). Library construction relied on the immunoSEQ multiplex PCR assay. The multiplex PCR relied on a mix of 60 forward primers for TCR Vbeta segments and 13 reverse primers for TCR Jbeta segments. TCRdb stores this immuneACCESS table with in-frame sequences only. Part of the clones is absent; in the studies checked, under half of the shortfall reflects unresolved V genes, and no reason is known for the rest. The sample includes around 190,000 clones, with 84% observed a single time. In total, the top ten clones hold 1% to 1.5% of the sample. The sequenced material came from PBMCs. The receptor source for this set is a girl aged 2-10 years in good health and CMV-seropositive.

CDR3 DNA sequence: TGCGCCAGCAGTGTATCCAGGGGTAATGAAAAACTGTTTTTT. Encoded protein: CASSVSRGNEKLFF. The gene calls are TRBV10-1 and TRBJ1-4, with a weak D call TRBD1 (6 bases). Germline CDR1 reads WNHNN; CDR2 reads SYGVQD (reference sequence). The V gene lost 4 bases and the J gene lost 4 bases, with 10 bases spanning the gap. This CDR3 spans 14 amino acids.

The genes are TRBV5-4 and TRBJ1-6, with 10 nucleotides matching TRBD1. The V and J ends lost 2 bases and 7 bases, in that order; junction bases with no gene match: 3. The CDR3 runs 15 residues. Germline V CDR1 and CDR2: SGHNT, YYREEE (reference sequence). This CDR3 is CASSLPGQGNSPLHF. The CDR3 region has the DNA TGTGCCAGCAGCTTACCGGGACAGGGGAATTCACCCCTCCACTTT.

This clone appeared a few times. V and J are TRBV9 and TRBJ2-1; D may be TRBD2 (6 bases). V dropped 6 bases and J dropped 6 bases, with 19 bases sitting between them. The CDR3 is 15 residues long. Looked up from germline, CDR1 is SGDLS and CDR2 is YYNGEE. CDR3 in DNA: TGTGCCAGCACCTCCGGGACTCAAAGTTTCAATGAGCAGTTCTTC. Its translation is CASTSGTQSFNEQFF.

The V call is TRBV10-3, the J call TRBJ1-2, with D maybe TRBD1 (6 bases). V was clipped by 7 bases and J by 2 bases, with 20 bases between them. The CDR3 is 16 residues long. Per the germline V gene, CDR1 is ENHRY and CDR2 is SYGVKD. As DNA, the CDR3 is TGTGCCATCAATCGTTCCGGACAGTCCTCAAACTATGGCTACACCTTC. Translation: CAINRSGQSSNYGYTF.

V is TRBV28 and J is TRBJ2-7, with a tentative D call TRBD1 (6 bases). Trimming took off 6 bases at V and 3 bases at J, with 18 bases between the two ends. Per the germline V gene, CDR1 is MDHEN and CDR2 is SYDVKM. The CDR3 is made up of 15 amino acids. CDR3 sequence (DNA): TGTGCCAGCAGCCCCTTGGGCAGGGGCGACTACGAGCAGTACTTC. Translating gives CASSPLGRGDYEQYF. Variable domain in full (rest from reference TRBV28 and TRBJ2-7): DVKVTQSSRYLVKRTGEKVFLECVQDMDHENMFWYRQDPGLGLRLIYFSYDVKMKEKGDIPEGYSVSREKKERFSLILESASTNQTSMYLCASSPLGRGDYEQYFGPGTRLTVT.

The rearrangement uses TRBV6-1 and TRBJ1-2, with 10 positions matching TRBD1. V lost 5 bases, J lost 3 bases, and 6 bases stayed unmatched. The CDR3 runs 15 residues. CDR1 MNHNS and CDR2 SASEGT come from the germline V gene. CDR3 residues: CASSPRTGGYYGYTF. The CDR3, as DNA: TGTGCCAGCAGTCCACGGACAGGGGGATACTATGGCTACACCTTC.

The rearrangement links TRBV28 to TRBJ2-2; D may be TRBD1 (5 bases). V was pared by 6 bases and J by 7 bases, with 12 bases between. Per the germline V gene, CDR1 is MDHEN and CDR2 is SYDVKM. The CDR3 consists of 13 residues. The CDR3 sequence: CASSIRGLGELFF. The CDR3 DNA sequence: TGTGCCAGCAGCATTAGGGGTCTCGGGGAGCTGTTTTTT.

The V and J genes are TRBV5-4 and TRBJ2-7, with 9 positions matching TRBD2. Germline V CDR1 and CDR2: SGHNT, YYREEE (reference sequence). The CDR3 has 15 amino acids. Germline trimming cut 1 base from V and 7 bases from J; bases unmatched to any gene: 9. The CDR3 bases are TGTGCCAGCAGCTTGCCGGGACTAGCTTCGGGTGAGCAGTACTTC. The encoded protein is CASSLPGLASGEQYF.

The gene calls are TRBV5-4 and TRBJ2-3; a weak D match, TRBD2 (6 bases). Trimming pared 0 bases from V and 5 bases from J, leaving 10 bases between. There are 14 residues in the CDR3. CDR1 and CDR2 (germline): SGHNT, YYREEE (reference sequence). DNA of the CDR3: TGTGCCAGCAGCTTGGGGAGGGCCGGAGATACGCAGTATTTT. Its protein is CASSLGRAGDTQYF.

V is TRBV10-3 and J is TRBJ2-1; TRBD2 matches at 9 bases. This CDR3 is built from 15 residues. V gave up 8 bases and J gave up 4 bases; unmatched junction bases: 9. Germline V CDR1 and CDR2: ENHRY, SYGVKD. The CDR3 nucleotides are TGTGCCATCGGAAAAGCGGGAGGAGTTTACAATGAGCAGTTCTTC. Translation gives CAIGKAGGVYNEQFF.

This clone was recorded a few times. The V call is TRBV5-1, the J call TRBJ1-1; D unclear. Germline values: CDR1 SGHRS, CDR2 YFSETQ. V shed 1 base and J shed 4 bases, with 11 bases lying between them. CDR3 length: 14 amino acids. CDR3 nucleotides: TGCGCCAGCAGCTTGTACATACAAAGCACTGAAGCTTTCTTT. This translates into CASSLYIQSTEAFF.

This chain joins TRBV5-1 and TRBJ2-3; a possible D gene is TRBD2 (5 bases). Germline assignment: CDR1 SGHRS and CDR2 YFSETQ. V lost 3 bases, J lost 5 bases, and 13 bases lay in between. The CDR3 is 14 amino acids. CDR3 loop: CASSSSGVGDTQYF. The CDR3 bases are TGCGCCAGCAGCTCGTCCGGGGTAGGAGATACGCAGTATTTT.